Below, one T cell receptor (beta chain) is given with its context. Its cognate antigen is unknown. These data originate in a study of shared clonotypes between healthy human individuals. The split of CD4+ cells yielded CD45RA+ naive and CD45RA-negative memory subsets. General study results and limits: In general, naive subsets displayed greater estimated richness than memory subsets did.

The CDR3 runs to 15 residues. Germline CDR1 reads SGHRS; CDR2 reads YFSETQ. The junction had 8 bases not matched to a gene; V was cut back by 1 base and J by 8 bases. The table came from immunoSEQ multiplex PCR; TCRdb's copy has only in-frame clones and leaves some out. Here the sample spans more than 1.2 million clones, just under 99% being singletons. The sequence was collected from a man aged 30-40 years in good health. The J gene is TRBJ2-1, the V gene TRBV5-1; 8 bases are a match to TRBD2. The sequencing sample was made of naive CD4+ T cells sorted from blood. Subset denoted: CD45RA+ positively selected. The CDR3 DNA reads as TGCGCCAGCAGCTTGTCGGGAGGGCCAACCCATGAGCAGTTCTTC. This sequence encodes CASSLSGGPTHEQFF.